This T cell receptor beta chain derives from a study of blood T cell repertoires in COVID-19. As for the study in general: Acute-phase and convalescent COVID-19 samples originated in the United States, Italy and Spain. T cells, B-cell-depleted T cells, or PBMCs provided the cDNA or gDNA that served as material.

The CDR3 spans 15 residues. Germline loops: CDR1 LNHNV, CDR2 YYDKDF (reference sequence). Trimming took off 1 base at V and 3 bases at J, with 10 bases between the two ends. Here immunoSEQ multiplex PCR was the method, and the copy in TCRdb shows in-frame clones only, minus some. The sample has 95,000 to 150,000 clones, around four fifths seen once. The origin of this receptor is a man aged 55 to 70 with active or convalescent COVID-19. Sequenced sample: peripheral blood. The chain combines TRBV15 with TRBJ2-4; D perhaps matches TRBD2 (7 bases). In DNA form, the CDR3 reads TGTGCCACCAGCAGAGCAGGGGAGGGCAAAAACATTCAGTACTTC. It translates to CATSRAGEGKNIQYF.